The rows below give T cell receptor beta chains drawn from one sample of a study of shared clonotypes between healthy human individuals. Sequencing was performed with immunoSEQ multiplex PCR; in TCRdb, only in-frame clones are kept and a portion is missing. The sample includes 2,500,000 or so clones, around 94% of them seen just once. Sequenced: naive CD4+ T cells sorted from blood. Every receptor here comes from a man aged 18 to 29 in good health. Each CDR3 is given without its conserved first and last residue.

J: TRBJ2-5; length: 14; V: TRBV5-8; CDR3: ASSQTGTGNQETQY
J: TRBJ1-2; length: 9; V: TRBV19; CDR3: ASQEEYGYT
J: TRBJ2-1; length: 12; V: TRBV5-4; CDR3: ASSLSQLYNEQF
J: TRBJ1-1; length: 11; V: TRBV16; CDR3: ASSQQGGTEAF
J: TRBJ2-1; length: 12; V: TRBV11-1; CDR3: ASSIVQGDNEQF
J: TRBJ2-1; length: 18; V: TRBV10-3; CDR3: AISESASGQGAFSYNEQF
J: TRBJ2-2; length: 13; V: TRBV19; CDR3: ASSAGLINTGELF
J: TRBJ1-1; length: 11; V: TRBV2; CDR3: ASSQTMNTEAF
J: TRBJ2-7; length: 13; V: TRBV28; CDR3: ASSLASVNSYEQY
J: TRBJ2-2; length: 17; V: TRBV11-2; CDR3: ASSLDLGSGKLNTGELF
J: TRBJ1-3; length: 13; V: TRBV7-2; CDR3: ASSAQGQGVNTIY
J: TRBJ2-2; length: 15; V: TRBV9; CDR3: ASSVGLGTANTGELF
J: TRBJ1-1; length: 11; V: TRBV6-6; CDR3: ASITGALTEAF
J: TRBJ2-5; length: 11; V: TRBV29-1; CDR3: SVAGRLQETQY
J: TRBJ1-6; length: 14; V: TRBV18; CDR3: ASSPRVDSYNSPLH